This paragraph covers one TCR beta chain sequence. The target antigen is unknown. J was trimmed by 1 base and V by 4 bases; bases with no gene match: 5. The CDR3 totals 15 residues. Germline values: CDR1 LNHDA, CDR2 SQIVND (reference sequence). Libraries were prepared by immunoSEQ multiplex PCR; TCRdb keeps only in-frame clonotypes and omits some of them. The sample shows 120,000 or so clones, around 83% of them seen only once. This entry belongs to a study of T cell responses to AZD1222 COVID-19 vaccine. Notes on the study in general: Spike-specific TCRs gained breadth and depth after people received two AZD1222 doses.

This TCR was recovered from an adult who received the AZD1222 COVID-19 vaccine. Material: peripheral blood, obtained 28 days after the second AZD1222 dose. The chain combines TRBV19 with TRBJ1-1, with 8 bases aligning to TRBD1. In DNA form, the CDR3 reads TGTGCCAGTAGTAATGACAGGGGACGGAACACTGAAGCTTTCTTT. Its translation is CASSNDRGRNTEAFF.